The rows below give T cell receptor beta chains drawn from one sample of a study of blood T cell repertoires in COVID-19. Assay used: immunoSEQ multiplex PCR; TCRdb lists only in-frame clones, some missing. This table has some 320,000 clones, around 90% appearing once. Sequencing was done on a sample of PBMCs or T cells enriched from blood (not recorded which). These receptors all come from a man between 60 and 75 years old who had recovered from COVID-19. CDR3s include the opening cysteine and the closing phenylalanine or tryptophan. Fields, in order: V gene, clone size, D gene, J gene, CDR3 DNA, CDR3 protein. D genes are given only for firm matches. Clone size appears in some rows only: once, few, many, or a class for an expanded clone.

TRBV2	.	TRBD2	TRBJ2-1	TGTGCCAGCGGTCCTAGCGGCTTTGGGGAGCAGTTCTTC	CASGPSGFGEQFF
TRBV4-2	.	.	TRBJ1-2	TGTGCCAGCAGCCAAGCGGCGACAGGACCCAACTATGGCTACACCTTC	CASSQAATGPNYGYTF
TRBV5-4	.	TRBD1	TRBJ1-1	TGTGCCAGCGGTACCGGGACAGGGAACACTGAAGCTTTCTTT	CASGTGTGNTEAFF
TRBV28	.	.	TRBJ1-2	TGTGCCAGCAGTACCCGAACAGGACGGCGGGACTACACCTTC	CASSTRTGRRDYTF
TRBV7-8	.	.	TRBJ1-6	TGTGCCAGCAGCTCCGAATTCGGGGGGGACGGTTCACCCCTCCACTTT	CASSSEFGGDGSPLHF
TRBV28	.	TRBD2	TRBJ2-1	TGTGCCAGCAGTCGCGGACTAGCGGACTCAAACAATGAGCAGTTCTTC	CASSRGLADSNNEQFF
TRBV10-2	.	.	TRBJ1-1	TGCGCCAGCAACCGGGGAGGGACTGAAGCTTTCTTT	CASNRGGTEAFF
TRBV4-1	.	.	TRBJ1-6	TGCGCCAGCAGCCAAGAGTGGGGGCAGGACCTTAATTCACCCCTCCACTTT	CASSQEWGQDLNSPLHF
TRBV7-2	.	.	TRBJ1-5	TGTGCCAGCAGCTTAGGCCAGGGAATACGGAGCAATCAGCCCCAGCATTTT	CASSLGQGIRSNQPQHF
TRBV27	once	TRBD2	TRBJ2-7	TGTGCCAGCAGTCTGGGACTAGCGGATCATTACTCCTACGAGCAGTACTTC	CASSLGLADHYSYEQYF
TRBV6-5	.	.	TRBJ1-2	TGTGCCAGCAGTTACTCGAACCGGGGGGCAGAAGGCTACACCTTC	CASSYSNRGAEGYTF
TRBV5-1	.	.	TRBJ2-1	TGCGCCAGCAGCTTGGAGGCTAGCGCACTTGGGGATGAGCAGTTCTTC	CASSLEASALGDEQFF
TRBV19	.	.	TRBJ1-1	TGTGCCAGTGGCCGAGGGGGGGTCAACACTGAAGCTTTCTTT	CASGRGGVNTEAFF
TRBV12-3/TRBV12-4	.	.	TRBJ2-7	TGTGCCAGCACTCAAGAGGGTTACGAGCAGTACTTC	CASTQEGYEQYF
TRBV12-3/TRBV12-4	few	TRBD1	TRBJ1-1	TGTGCCAGCATCGTACAGGGGATTACTGAAGCTTTCTTT	CASIVQGITEAFF
TRBV4-3	.	.	TRBJ1-1	TGCGCCAGCAGCCGAAAGGACACTGTAGGCACTGAAGCTTTCTTT	CASSRKDTVGTEAFF
TRBV28	.	TRBD2	TRBJ2-7	TGTGCCAGCAGCTACACCCTAGCGGGAGGGCCTTGGGACGAGCAGTACTTC	CASSYTLAGGPWDEQYF
TRBV19	.	TRBD2	TRBJ2-3	TGTGCCAGTAGTAAGGGGAGTAGCGGGAGAGTGGCAGATACGCAGTATTTT	CASSKGSSGRVADTQYF
TRBV29-1	.	.	TRBJ1-5	TGCAGCGTTGAAAGGGGGGAGGGCCAGCCCCAGCATTTT	CSVERGEGQPQHF
TRBV2	.	.	TRBJ1-5	TGTGCCAGCACCAGGGAAGGTCAGCCCCAGCATTTT	CASTREGQPQHF
TRBV10-3	.	.	TRBJ2-7	TGTGCCATCAGCCCGCTTGGGGACATGGGCTCCTACGAGCAGTACTTC	CAISPLGDMGSYEQYF
TRBV15	.	.	TRBJ2-6	TGTGCCACCAGCAGAGGGGGGGGGCCCAACTCTGGGGCCAACGTCCTGACTTTC	CATSRGGGPNSGANVLTF
TRBV7-9	.	.	TRBJ1-5	TGTGCCAGCAGCTTATTATTCGCCACTAGAGATAGCAATCAGCCCCAGCATTTT	CASSLLFATRDSNQPQHF
TRBV7-2	once	.	TRBJ2-7	TGTGCCAGCAGCTTATTTCCGGGCTACGAGCAGTACTTC	CASSLFPGYEQYF
TRBV11-3	.	.	TRBJ2-5	TGTGCCAGCAGCTCCGGGAGACAAGAGACCCAGTACTTC	CASSSGRQETQYF
TRBV27	.	.	TRBJ1-2	TGTGCCAGCAGGCTTACTGAGGGAGCCTATGGCTACACCTTC	CASRLTEGAYGYTF
TRBV19	.	.	TRBJ2-2	TGTGCCAGTACCAGGATGGTAGGGGCATTTGACGGGGAGCTGTTTTTT	CASTRMVGAFDGELFF
TRBV18	.	.	TRBJ1-4	TGTGCCAGCTCACCACAGGCAGGGACTAATGAAAAACTGTTTTTT	CASSPQAGTNEKLFF
TRBV5-3	.	TRBD2	TRBJ2-1	TGTGCCAGAAGCTGCTCCACCGCGGGAGACCTTTACAATGAGCAGTTCTTC	CARSCSTAGDLYNEQFF
TRBV5-1	.	.	TRBJ2-5	TGCGCCAGCAGCTTCGGGTCGTTAGTAGAGACCCAGTACTTC	CASSFGSLVETQYF
TRBV18	.	TRBD1	TRBJ1-6	TGTGCCAGCTCACTACTAGGACAGGGATCGGGTAATTCACCCCTCCACTTT	CASSLLGQGSGNSPLHF